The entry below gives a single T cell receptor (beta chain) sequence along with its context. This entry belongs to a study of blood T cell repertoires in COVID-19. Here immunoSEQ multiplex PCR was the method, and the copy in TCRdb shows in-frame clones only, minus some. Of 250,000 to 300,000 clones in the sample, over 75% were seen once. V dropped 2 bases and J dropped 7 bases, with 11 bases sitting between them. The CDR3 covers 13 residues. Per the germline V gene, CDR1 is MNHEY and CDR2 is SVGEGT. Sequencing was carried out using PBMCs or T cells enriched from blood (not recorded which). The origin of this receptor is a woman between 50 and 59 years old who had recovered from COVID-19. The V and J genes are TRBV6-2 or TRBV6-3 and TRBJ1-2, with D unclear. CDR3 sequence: CASSYPLEGGYTF. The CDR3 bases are TGTGCCAGCAGTTACCCCCTGGAGGGTGGCTACACCTTC.